Sequencing of this TCR beta chain was carried out in a study of T cell changes during pregnancy in multiple sclerosis. Assay: immunoSEQ multiplex PCR; the TCRdb copy retains only in-frame clones and omits some. The table includes fewer than 85,000 clones, 90% to 95% detected once. Germline loops: CDR1 MGHDK, CDR2 SYGVNS. Trimming removed 4 bases at V and 8 bases at J, with 9 bases between. This CDR3 is built from 12 residues. The rearrangement joins TRBV25-1 to TRBJ2-1; D might be TRBD2 (7 bases). The receptor comes from a female donor in good health, enrolled as a control in a pregnancy study. The sample here was peripheral blood, taken in the first trimester of pregnancy. CDR3 in DNA: TGTGCCAGCAGTGTAGGGGGGGATGAGCAGTTCTTC. This encodes CASSVGGDEQFF.